This T cell receptor beta chain is from a study of graft-versus-host responses after intestinal transplantation. Study in general: Transplant recipients had multivisceral, liver-intestinal, or isolated intestinal grafts. Every recipient underwent anti-thymocyte globulin induction, then tacrolimus and steroids for two to four years.

Profiled with immunoSEQ multiplex PCR; TCRdb holds only in-frame clones, not every one. The sample yields about 90,000 clones, 90% to 95% seen once. Study observations and caveats: Within the allografts of patients who had graft-donor T cell macrochimerism, graft-versus-host to host-versus-graft clonal ratios were high.

V trimming: 1 base; J trimming: 0 bases; junction bases outside the gene matches: 0. The CDR3 is 14 residues long. Germline CDR1 and CDR2: SQVTM and ANQGSEA. In the case of this clone: Its antigen is unidentified.

The origin of this receptor is a human donor who received an intestinal transplant. Sequenced material: unstimulated CD8+ T cells sorted from spleen or lymph node cells, taken before intestinal transplant. The chain links TRBV29-1 to TRBJ2-5; 9 positions match TRBD2. In nucleotides, the CDR3 is TGCAGCGTTGAAGCTAGCGGGGACCAAGAGACCCAGTACTTC. It is translated as CSVEASGDQETQYF.